Only a few counts were recorded for the clone carrying this TCR beta chain. Its antigen remains unknown. V was pared by 8 bases and J by 4 bases, with 10 bases of the junction left unmatched. The CDR3 spans 13 residues. Germline V CDR1 and CDR2: GTSNPN, SVGIG (reference sequence). The data belong to a study of cytomegalovirus exposure and HLA in healthy donors. Study-level background: Approximately 200 million T cells yielded around 120 million unique TCR beta sequences in earlier analysis.

PCR employed 60 Vbeta and 13 Jbeta primers. Profiling relied on immunoSEQ multiplex PCR, and the TCRdb table lists in-frame clones only, not all of them. The profile shows under 200,000 clones, approximately 84% of them singletons. Study results and limitations: Trimming of TCR beta V- and J-genes showed a link, identified in a later analysis, to a missense DCLRE1C variant.

The sample taken for sequencing was PBMCs. The TCR sequence derives from a woman aged 45-65 years in good health and CMV-seropositive. The chain has TRBV30 and TRBJ1-1; 7 bases map to TRBD1. The CDR3 DNA reads as TGTGCCATATTTCCGGGACAGAGCACTGAAGCTTTCTTT. Protein product: CAIFPGQSTEAFF.